This T cell receptor (beta chain) originates from a study of blood T cell repertoires in COVID-19. Study context: Samples representing acute and convalescent COVID-19 were sourced from the United States, Italy and Spain. The analysed material was cDNA or gDNA that came from T cells, B-cell-depleted T cells, or PBMCs.

While infection was still active, Seattle patients were enrolled and then followed longitudinally. The CDR3 length is 12 residues. Germline values: CDR1 MNHEY, CDR2 SVGAGI. Trimming removed 0 bases at V and 7 bases at J, with 6 bases between. Original processing methods: Researchers report that nucleated cell counts were estimated from reference gene primer amplification. The protocol was immunoSEQ multiplex PCR, while the TCRdb copy is restricted to in-frame clones and leaves out a portion. V, J and clone size reflect that table, while D and trimming were determined from the DNA. The sample records just under 350,000 clones, 87% being singletons.

The sequence derives from a woman aged 45 to 65 with COVID-19, enrolled during active disease. What was sequenced was peripheral blood. V and J are TRBV6-5 and TRBJ1-2; no clear D gene. This CDR3 reads CASSYSDSGYTF. The CDR3 DNA reads as TGTGCCAGCAGTTACTCCGACTCTGGCTACACCTTC.